Below, 10 T cell receptor beta chains from the same sample are listed, as sequenced in a study of Graves' ophthalmopathy and Graves' hyperthyroidism (dated by TCRdb to the late 2010s). For sequencing, an Illumina HiSeq 2000 was employed. For repertoire sequencing, the TCR beta CDR3 regions were amplified from RNA transcripts. HTBI primers and the Qiagen OneStep RT-PCR kit were used in a first-round RT-PCR, which was followed by a second-round multiplex PCR, size selection and purification. TCRdb trimmed the raw reads at Q25, called clones with MiXCR and kept productive beta chains. Identical CDR3 proteins give one entry, which carries the most common genes and DNA. For this sample there are some 250,000 distinct CDR3 sequences; around 50% appear just once. Around half of the sample is in the top ten clones. The sample comprised peripheral blood. Source of these receptors: an adult man with Graves' ophthalmopathy.

On this clonotype: Just one base apart from a much larger clone, this may be a read error. The rearrangement uses TRBV20-1 and TRBJ2-5; possible D gene TRBD1, 6 bases. With 3 bases removed from V and 5 bases from J, the gap between germline ends came to 16 bases. The germline gives CDR1 DFQATT, CDR2 SNEGSKA (reference sequence). The CDR3 loop spans 14 amino acids. CDR3 nucleotides: TGCAGTGCTAGGGTTACAGGGCTCGGCGAGACCCAGTACTTC. The encoded protein is CSARVTGLGETQYF.

This clonotype was detected a few times. The junction does not match germline at one end; this may be a read error. The genes are TRBV10-2 and TRBJ2-2, with unresolved D. The CDR3 is 15 amino acids. The germline V gene encodes CDR1 WSHSY and CDR2 SAAADI. The CDR3, as DNA: TGTGCCAGCAGTTACTCGAGCGCGAACACCGGGGAGCTGTTTTTT. As protein: CASSYSSANTGELFF.

This clonotype was recorded many times. This chain uses TRBV7-2 with TRBJ2-2; the match to TRBD1 covers 8 bases. The V gene's germline CDR1 is SGHTA and CDR2 FQGNSA. V shed 5 bases, J shed 2 bases, and the junction held 7 bases outside the gene matches. The CDR3 runs 16 residues. For the CDR3, the DNA is TGTGCCAGCAGCATTTACAGGGGGATAAACACCGGGGAGCTGTTTTTT. Translation gives CASSIYRGINTGELFF.

This clonotype was counted only a few times. J is TRBJ2-5 and V is TRBV12-3 or TRBV12-4; TRBD1 agrees at 9 bases. The CDR3 has 13 amino acids. The V gene end was trimmed by 8 bases and the J gene end by 14 bases; junction bases not matched to a gene: 15. DNA for the CDR3: TGTGCCAGCGGGCCCCGGTCCTCGGGACAGGGTTACTTC. It yields the protein CASGPRSSGQGYF.

This clonotype appeared a few times. J is TRBJ2-5 and V is TRBV7-8, with 8 positions matching TRBD2. V lost 1 base and J lost 5; bases outside the gene matches: 12. The CDR3 runs to 17 residues. The V gene's germline CDR1 is SGHVS and CDR2 FQNEAQ. The DNA for the CDR3 is TGTGCCAGCAGCTTAGGGGGAGCGGGGGTCACATTTGAGACCCAGTACTTC. Translating it yields CASSLGGAGVTFETQYF. The full variable domain, in which reference TRBV7-8 and TRBJ2-5 provide the parts outside the CDR3, is GAGVSQSPRYKVAKRGQDVALRCDPISGHVSLFWYQQALGQGPEFLTYFQNEAQLDKSGLPSDRFFAERPEGSVSTLKIQRTQQEDSAVYLCASSLGGAGVTFETQYFGPGTRLLVL.

This clonotype was found a few times. The J gene is TRBJ2-7, the V gene TRBV4-1; 12 bases are a match to TRBD1. Unmatched junction bases numbered 8, after V lost 5 bases and J lost 6 bases. This CDR3 is 15 amino acids long. Looked up from germline, CDR1 is MGHRA and CDR2 is YSYEKL. CDR3 sequence: CASSYPGQGASEQYF. For the CDR3, the DNA is TGCGCCAGCAGCTACCCGGGACAGGGGGCCTCCGAGCAGTACTTC.

V gene TRBV3-1 combines with J gene TRBJ1-2, with D tentatively TRBD1 (6 bases). V was shortened by 4 bases and J by 0 bases, with 9 bases between the two germline ends. The CDR3 extends over 14 amino acids. Germline-derived CDR1 and CDR2 are LGHDT and YNNKEL (reference sequence). As DNA, the CDR3 is TGTGCCAGCAGCCGGACAGAATCTAACTATGGCTACACCTTC. This codes for CASSRTESNYGYTF.

This clonotype has just a few counts. The genes are TRBV12-3 or TRBV12-4 and TRBJ2-7; D gene unclear. The CDR3 extends over 13 amino acids. The V end lost 1 base, the J end lost 2 bases, and 6 bases lay between the germline ends. The CDR3 spells CASSLVYAYEQYF. CDR3 in DNA: TGTGCCAGCAGTTTAGTATACGCCTACGAGCAGTACTTC.

This clonotype appeared a few times. The chain is built from TRBV7-2 and TRBJ2-7; TRBD1 or TRBD2 may be the D gene (5 bases each). V dropped 4 bases and J dropped 2 bases, with 15 bases sitting between them. Germline CDR1 SGHTA, CDR2 FQGNSA. CDR3 length: 15 residues. The DNA for the CDR3 is TGTGCCAGCAGCTCCAACGCCCTGGGGGCCTACGAGCAGTACTTC. The encoded protein is CASSSNALGAYEQYF.

This clonotype has more than one count but fewer than ten. The genes are TRBV19 and TRBJ2-2; no firm D call. The V end was cut by 7 bases, the J end by 0 bases, with 9 bases between. This CDR3 has 14 amino acids. Germline CDR1 and CDR2: LNHDA and SQIVND (reference sequence). The CDR3 nucleotides read TGTGCCAGTAACTCGGCCGCGAACACCGGGGAGCTGTTTTTT. Protein: CASNSAANTGELFF.